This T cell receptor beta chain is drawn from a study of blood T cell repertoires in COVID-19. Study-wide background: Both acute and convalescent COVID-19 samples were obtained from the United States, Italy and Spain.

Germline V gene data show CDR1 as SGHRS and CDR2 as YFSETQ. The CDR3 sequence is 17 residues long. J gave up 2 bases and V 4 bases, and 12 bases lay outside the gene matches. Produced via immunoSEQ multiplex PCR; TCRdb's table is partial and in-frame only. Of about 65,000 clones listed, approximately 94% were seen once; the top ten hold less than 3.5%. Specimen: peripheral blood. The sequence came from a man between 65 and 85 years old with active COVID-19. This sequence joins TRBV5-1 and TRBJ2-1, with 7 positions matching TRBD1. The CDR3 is CASSPETRDRTYNEQFF. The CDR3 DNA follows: TGCGCCAGCAGCCCGGAAACTAGGGACAGAACCTACAATGAGCAGTTCTTC.